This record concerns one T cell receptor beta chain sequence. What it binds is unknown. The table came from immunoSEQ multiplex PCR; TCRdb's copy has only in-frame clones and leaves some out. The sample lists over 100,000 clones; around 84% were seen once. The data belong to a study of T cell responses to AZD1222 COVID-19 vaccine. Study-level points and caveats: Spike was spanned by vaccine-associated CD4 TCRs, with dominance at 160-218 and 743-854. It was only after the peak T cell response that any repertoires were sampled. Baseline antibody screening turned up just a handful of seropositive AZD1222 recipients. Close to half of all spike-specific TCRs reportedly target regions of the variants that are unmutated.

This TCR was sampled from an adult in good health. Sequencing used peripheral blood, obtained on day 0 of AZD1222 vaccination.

CDR3 sequence (DNA): TGTGCCACCAGTTTGTCGGGCCCCAATGAGCAGTTCTTC. Translation: CATSLSGPNEQFF. The chain is built from TRBV24-1 and TRBJ2-1, with unresolved D. There are 13 residues in the CDR3. Germline CDR1 is KGHDR and CDR2 is SFDVKD. V lost 6 bases and J lost 6, with 11 bases in between.